Listed here are 22 T cell receptor beta chains from one sample, sequenced in a study of radiation and T cells in renal cell carcinoma. Repertoires were generated with immunoSEQ multiplex PCR, while TCRdb's copy carries only in-frame clones and drops some. This sample has about 150,000 clones, with 65% to 90% found just once. Time point given: blood 4 weeks post-SBRT, at nephrectomy. Treatment indicated: 15 Gy SBRT to primary tumor, nephrectomy 4 weeks later. Sequencing was performed on blood, taken from a patient whose treatment included radiotherapy and nephrectomy. The source is a woman between 45 and 65 years old with renal cell carcinoma.

This clone was seen only a few times. V gene TRBV10-1 combines with J gene TRBJ1-6; D remains ambiguous. V lost 6 bases, J lost 10 bases, and 16 bases lay in between. The germline V gene encodes CDR1 WNHNN and CDR2 SYGVQD (reference sequence). The CDR3 is 14 residues long. The CDR3 here is CASSSGSDVSPLHF. CDR3 DNA sequence: TGCGCCAGCAGCTCCGGGTCAGATGTATCACCCCTCCACTTT.

This chain joins TRBV7-2 and TRBJ2-1, with D perhaps TRBD2 (5 bases). V was cut by 3 bases and J by 5 bases, with 14 bases left in between. Germline lookup yields CDR1 SGHTA and CDR2 FQGNSA. The CDR3 has 15 amino acids. CDR3 sequence (DNA): TGTGCCAGCAGCTTTCTAGCTGTGGATCACAATGAGCAGTTCTTC. Its protein is CASSFLAVDHNEQFF.

The genes are TRBV5-4 and TRBJ2-7, with 7 nucleotides matching TRBD1. CDR3 length equals 15 residues. CDR1 and CDR2 from the germline V gene are SGHNT and YYREEE (reference sequence). Losses at the gene ends were 6 bases for V and 0 bases for J; bases not matched to a gene: 9. The CDR3 sequence: CASTQGGQASYEQYF. Here the CDR3 DNA reads TGTGCCAGCACCCAAGGTGGACAGGCCTCCTACGAGCAGTACTTC.

This sequence joins TRBV13 and TRBJ2-1; 7 nucleotides agree with TRBD2. The CDR3 loop spans 15 amino acids. Germline values: CDR1 PRHDT, CDR2 FYEKMQ (reference sequence). With V trimmed by 0 bases and J by 9 bases, 8 bases remained unmatched. CDR3 in DNA: TGTGCCAGCAGCTTAGGGGGAGGGCCTTTTAGTGAGCAGTTCTTC. It translates to CASSLGGGPFSEQFF.

The rearrangement joins TRBV19 to TRBJ2-2, with D possibly being TRBD1 (5 bases). Germline V gene data show CDR1 as LNHDA and CDR2 as SQIVND (reference sequence). This CDR3 spans 17 amino acids. V gave up 7 bases and J gave up 2 bases, with 20 bases separating them. The CDR3 protein is CASKLGRRSTNTGELFF. DNA of the CDR3: TGTGCCAGTAAGTTGGGGCGCAGGTCGACTAACACCGGGGAGCTGTTTTTT.

The chain uses TRBV5-1 and TRBJ2-3, with 8 positions matching TRBD2. Germline CDR1 is SGHRS and CDR2 is YFSETQ. The ends lost 0 bases at V and 3 bases at J; junction bases unmatched: 6. CDR3 length: 16 amino acids. The CDR3 sequence: CASSLDRVAGTDTQYF. CDR3 nucleotides: TGCGCCAGCAGCTTGGACAGGGTAGCGGGGACAGATACGCAGTATTTT.

The chain has TRBV7-2 and TRBJ1-6; no clear D. Germline assignment: CDR1 SGHTA and CDR2 FQGNSA. V was shortened by 2 bases and J by 0 bases, with 8 bases between the two germline ends. CDR3 length: 16 residues. The DNA for the CDR3 is TGTGCCAGCAGCTTAAAGACAAGCTCCTATAATTCACCCCTCCACTTT. This translates into CASSLKTSSYNSPLHF.

This sequence joins TRBV15 and TRBJ2-1, with unresolved D. V was pared by 1 base and J by 4 bases, with 11 bases between. This CDR3 region has 15 residues. In germline, CDR1 is LNHNV, CDR2 YYDKDF (reference sequence). The CDR3 spells CATSRVAGIYNEQFF. Here the CDR3 DNA reads TGTGCCACCAGCAGAGTTGCAGGAATTTACAATGAGCAGTTCTTC.

This clone was counted a single time. The CDR3 nucleotides are TGTGCCAGCAGGAAAGGGAACGGACAGACAACTAATGAAAAACTGTTTTTT. As protein: CASRKGNGQTTNEKLFF. The V and J genes are TRBV21-1 and TRBJ1-4; TRBD1 is the table's D call and was not checked against the DNA. TRBV21-1 is reported as a pseudogene. The CDR3 sequence is 17 residues long.

The chain couples TRBV6-6 to TRBJ1-2; weak D call: TRBD1 (6 bases). The germline V gene has CDR1 MNHNY and CDR2 SVGAGI (reference sequence). The V and J ends lost 5 bases and 4 bases respectively, with 11 bases between them. The CDR3 loop spans 13 amino acids. CDR3 nucleotides: TGTGCCAGCAGTCGACAGGACTCCTATGGCTACACCTTC. It encodes CASSRQDSYGYTF.

J is TRBJ2-1 and V is TRBV9; D uncertain. CDR1 and CDR2 from the germline V gene are SGDLS and YYNGEE. The CDR3 covers 14 residues. Deletions cut 2 bases from V and 4 bases from J, with 10 bases between. The CDR3 DNA reads TGTGCCAGCAGCGTGGGCGACGTTTACAATGAGCAGTTCTTC. Translation: CASSVGDVYNEQFF.

The chain couples TRBV7-9 to TRBJ1-5; D remains unclear. Trimming cost V 5 bases and J 1 base, with 12 bases left between them. Per germline, CDR1 SEHNR and CDR2 FQNEAQ (reference sequence). CDR3 length equals 15 residues. This chain's CDR3 is CASSRDGRSNQPQHF. The DNA for the CDR3 is TGTGCCAGCAGCCGGGATGGCAGGAGCAATCAGCCCCAGCATTTT.

The V and J genes are TRBV4-1 and TRBJ2-7; no reliable D call. The CDR3 length is 15 residues. In germline, CDR1 is MGHRA, CDR2 YSYEKL. V lost 0 bases and J 0 bases, leaving 9 bases between the germline ends. The CDR3 DNA sequence: TGCGCCAGCAGCCAAGATACATTTAGCTCCTACGAGCAGTACTTC. Protein sequence: CASSQDTFSSYEQYF.

CDR3 region: CASSDRSGGLTF. The CDR3 DNA sequence: TGTGCCAGCAGTGATCGGTCCGGAGGACTCACCTTC. The chain joins TRBV25-1 to TRBJ1-2, with D unclear. The CDR3 loop spans 12 amino acids. Per germline, CDR1 MGHDK and CDR2 SYGVNS. Trimming left V 3 bases short and J 13 bases short, with 15 bases between.

The rearrangement joins TRBV5-1 to TRBJ2-7; a possible D gene is TRBD2 (6 bases). Trimming took 0 bases from V and 0 from J, leaving 10 bases between them. The CDR3 loop spans 15 amino acids. Looked up from germline, CDR1 is SGHRS and CDR2 is YFSETQ. Here the CDR3 reads CASSLDSGSSYEQYF. DNA for the CDR3: TGCGCCAGCAGCTTGGACTCCGGGAGCTCCTACGAGCAGTACTTC.

This clone was seen a handful of times. The chain couples TRBV19 to TRBJ2-6, with 7 bases fitting TRBD1. The length of the CDR3 is 18 residues. CDR1 is LNHDA, CDR2 SQIVND, per germline (reference sequence). With 6 bases clipped from V and 2 bases from J, the junction kept 13 bases outside the gene matches. This chain's CDR3 is CASRGTDRAKTGANVLTF. DNA for the CDR3: TGTGCCAGTAGAGGAACTGACAGGGCAAAAACTGGGGCCAACGTCCTGACTTTC.

This rearrangement joins TRBV5-1 to TRBJ2-2; D might be TRBD2 (6 bases). With 0 bases removed from V and 3 bases from J, the gap between germline ends came to 9 bases. Germline V CDR1 and CDR2: SGHRS, YFSETQ. CDR3 length equals 15 residues. In DNA form, the CDR3 reads TGCGCCAGCAGCTTGGATGGGACTTACACCGGGGAGCTGTTTTTT. Translated: CASSLDGTYTGELFF.

This clone was observed a single time. The V gene is TRBV5-1, the J gene TRBJ1-6, with D perhaps TRBD1 (5 bases). Germline assignment: CDR1 SGHRS and CDR2 YFSETQ. The V gene lost 0 bases and the J gene lost 4 bases, with 11 bases spanning the gap. The CDR3 runs 16 residues. CDR3 sequence reads: CASSLGSGTYNSPLHF. The CDR3 DNA reads TGCGCCAGCAGCTTGGGATCAGGGACGTATAATTCACCCCTCCACTTT.

The chain combines TRBV7-3 with TRBJ1-1; the D is unclear. Germline values: CDR1 SGHTA, CDR2 FQGTGA. CDR3 length: 13 residues. Trimming took 4 bases from V and 1 from J, leaving 7 bases between them. The CDR3 loop is CASSSTSNTEAFF. As DNA, the CDR3 is TGTGCCAGCAGCTCGACATCGAACACTGAAGCTTTCTTT. Complete variable domain (other parts from reference TRBV7-3 and TRBJ1-1): GAGVSQTPSNKVTEKGKYVELRCDPISGHTALYWYRQSLGQGPEFLIYFQGTGAADDSGLPNDRFFAVRPEGSVSTLKIQRTERGDSAVYLCASSSTSNTEAFFGQGTRLTVV.

This chain joins TRBV7-2 and TRBJ1-4, with 8 bases lining up with TRBD1. The CDR3 spans 16 residues. With V trimmed by 3 bases and J by 4 bases, 7 bases remained unmatched. Looked up from germline, CDR1 is SGHTA and CDR2 is FQGNSA. Here the CDR3 reads CASSLSRTGLNEKLFF. Here the CDR3 DNA reads TGTGCCAGCAGCTTGAGCCGGACAGGGCTTAATGAAAAACTGTTTTTT.

The chain is built from TRBV28 and TRBJ1-2; the D is unclear. The CDR3 consists of 12 residues. V lost 4 bases to trimming and J lost 8 bases, with 11 bases between them. Looked up from germline, CDR1 is MDHEN and CDR2 is SYDVKM. CDR3 sequence: CASSSIHSGYTF. DNA for the CDR3: TGTGCCAGCAGTTCAATCCATAGCGGCTACACCTTC.

This clone was seen just once. This chain connects TRBV5-1 to TRBJ2-3; TRBD1 matches at 7 bases. The length of the CDR3 is 15 residues. V shed 4 bases and J 3 bases; nucleotides not matched to a gene: 8. The germline CDR1 and CDR2 sequences are SGHRS and YFSETQ. As DNA, the CDR3 is TGCGCCAGCAGCCGGACAGGCACTTTAACAGATACGCAGTATTTT. Translated, it gives CASSRTGTLTDTQYF.